This TCR beta chain comes out of a study of T cells in Graves' hyperthyroidism and ophthalmopathy. RNA transcripts provided the source from which TCR beta CDR3 regions were amplified. An initial round of RT-PCR targeting the TCR CDR3 relied on the HTBI primer set. MiXCR, run by TCRdb on the multiplex PCR reads, gives a single entry per CDR3 protein. The profile shows approximately 300,000 distinct CDR3 sequences, 16% of them singletons. Hyperthyroidism was newly diagnosed in patients aged 18 to 65 (duration under 2 months). This sequence was found in a man younger than 45 with Graves' hyperthyroidism. The sequenced sample consisted of blood.

The CDR3 nucleotides read TGCAGCGTTGAAAGGTCTAGCGGGATCCCCGGGGAGCTGTTTTTT. Protein product: CSVERSSGIPGELFF. The chain joins TRBV29-1 to TRBJ2-2; 9 bases fit TRBD2. This CDR3 region has 15 residues. The trim removed 2 bases at V and 6 bases at J, leaving 7 bases unmatched. In germline, CDR1 is SQVTM, CDR2 ANQGSEA.